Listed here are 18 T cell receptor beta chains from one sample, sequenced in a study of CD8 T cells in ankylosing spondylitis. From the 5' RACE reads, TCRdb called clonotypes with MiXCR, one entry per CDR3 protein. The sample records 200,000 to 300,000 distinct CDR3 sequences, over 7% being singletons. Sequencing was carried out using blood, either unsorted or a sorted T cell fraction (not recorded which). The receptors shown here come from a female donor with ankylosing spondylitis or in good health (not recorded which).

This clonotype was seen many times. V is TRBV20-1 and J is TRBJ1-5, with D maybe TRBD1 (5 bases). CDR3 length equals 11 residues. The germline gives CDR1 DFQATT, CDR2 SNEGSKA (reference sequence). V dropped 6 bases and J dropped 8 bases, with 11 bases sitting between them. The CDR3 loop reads CSAGGVKPQHF. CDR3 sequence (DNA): TGCAGTGCGGGGGGGGTAAAGCCCCAGCATTTT.

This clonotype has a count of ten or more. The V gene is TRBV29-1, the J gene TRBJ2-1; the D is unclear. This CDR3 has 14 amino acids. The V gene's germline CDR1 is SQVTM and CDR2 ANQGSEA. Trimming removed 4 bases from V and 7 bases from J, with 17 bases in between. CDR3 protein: CSVVTPGGRNEQFF. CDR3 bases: TGCAGCGTTGTGACTCCTGGCGGACGGAATGAGCAGTTCTTC.

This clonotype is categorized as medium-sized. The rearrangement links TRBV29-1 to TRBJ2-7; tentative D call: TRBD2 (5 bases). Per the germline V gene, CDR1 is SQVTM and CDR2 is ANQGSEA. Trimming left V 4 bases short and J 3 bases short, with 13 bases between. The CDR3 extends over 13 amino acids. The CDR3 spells CSVGRQPHYEQYF. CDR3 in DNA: TGCAGCGTTGGGAGGCAGCCCCACTACGAGCAGTACTTC.

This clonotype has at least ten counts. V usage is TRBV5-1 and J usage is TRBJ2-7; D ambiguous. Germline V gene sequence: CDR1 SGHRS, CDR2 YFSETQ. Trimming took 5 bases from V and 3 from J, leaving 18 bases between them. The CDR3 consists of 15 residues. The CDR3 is CASRVFFDGSYEQYF. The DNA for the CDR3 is TGCGCCAGCAGAGTATTTTTTGACGGTAGCTACGAGCAGTACTTC.

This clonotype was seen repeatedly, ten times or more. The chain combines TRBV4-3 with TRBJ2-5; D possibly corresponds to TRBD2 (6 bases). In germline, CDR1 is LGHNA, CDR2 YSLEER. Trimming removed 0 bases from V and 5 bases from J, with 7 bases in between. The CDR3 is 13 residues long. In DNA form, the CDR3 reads TGCGCCAGCAGCCAAGACAGCGGGGAGACCCAGTACTTC. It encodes CASSQDSGETQYF.

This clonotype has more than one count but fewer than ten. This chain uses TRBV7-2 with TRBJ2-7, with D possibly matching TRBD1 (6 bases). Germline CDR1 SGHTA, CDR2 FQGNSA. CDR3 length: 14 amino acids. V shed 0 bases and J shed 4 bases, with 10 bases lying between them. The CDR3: CASSLAQGRYEQYF. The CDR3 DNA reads TGTGCCAGCAGCTTAGCACAGGGTCGGTACGAGCAGTACTTC.

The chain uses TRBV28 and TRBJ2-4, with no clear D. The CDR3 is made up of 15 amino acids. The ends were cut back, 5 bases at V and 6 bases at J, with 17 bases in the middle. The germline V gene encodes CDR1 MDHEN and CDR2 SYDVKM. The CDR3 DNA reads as TGTGCCAGCAGTCCCTCCGGCGTTTCGGGAAACATTCAGTACTTC. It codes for CASSPSGVSGNIQYF.

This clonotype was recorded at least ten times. In DNA, the CDR3 is TGCAGTGCTAGACCGACCTACCGCCAAGAGACCCAGTACTTC. Its protein product is CSARPTYRQETQYF. V usage is TRBV20-1 and J usage is TRBJ2-5; D is unresolved. V was shortened by 2 bases and J by 1 base, with 11 bases between the two germline ends. The germline CDR1 and CDR2 sequences are DFQATT and SNEGSKA (reference sequence). The CDR3 totals 14 residues.

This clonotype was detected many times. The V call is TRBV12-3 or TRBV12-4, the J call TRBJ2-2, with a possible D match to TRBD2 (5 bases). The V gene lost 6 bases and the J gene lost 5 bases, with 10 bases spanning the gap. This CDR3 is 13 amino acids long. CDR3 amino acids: CASSSTRTGELFF. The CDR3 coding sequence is TGTGCCAGCAGCTCCACTAGAACCGGGGAGCTGTTTTTT.

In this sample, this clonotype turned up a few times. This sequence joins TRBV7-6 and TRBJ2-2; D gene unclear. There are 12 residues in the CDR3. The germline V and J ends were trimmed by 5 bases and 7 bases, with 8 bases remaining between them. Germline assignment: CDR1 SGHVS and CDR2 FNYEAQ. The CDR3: CASSPVDGELFF. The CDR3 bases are TGTGCCAGCAGCCCAGTGGACGGGGAGCTGTTTTTT.

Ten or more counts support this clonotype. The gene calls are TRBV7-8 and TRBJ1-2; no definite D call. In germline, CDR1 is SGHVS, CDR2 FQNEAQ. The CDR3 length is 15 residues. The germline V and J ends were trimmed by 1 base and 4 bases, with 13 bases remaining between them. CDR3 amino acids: CASSLELSFGYGYTF. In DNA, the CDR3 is TGTGCCAGCAGCTTAGAGTTGAGTTTCGGCTATGGCTACACCTTC.

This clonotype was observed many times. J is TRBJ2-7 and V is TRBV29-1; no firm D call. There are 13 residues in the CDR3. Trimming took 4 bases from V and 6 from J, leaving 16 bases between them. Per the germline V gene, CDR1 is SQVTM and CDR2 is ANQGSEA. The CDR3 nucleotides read TGCAGCGTTGGTTGGCCGCTCAAGTCCGAGCAGTACTTC. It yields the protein CSVGWPLKSEQYF.

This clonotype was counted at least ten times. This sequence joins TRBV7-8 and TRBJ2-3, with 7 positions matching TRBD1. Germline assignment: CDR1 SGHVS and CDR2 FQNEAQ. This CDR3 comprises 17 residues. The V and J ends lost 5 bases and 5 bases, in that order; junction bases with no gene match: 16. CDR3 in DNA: TGTGCCAGCAGCCTCGCTTTGGCCAGGGGGAGAGGAGATACGCAGTATTTT. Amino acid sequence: CASSLALARGRGDTQYF. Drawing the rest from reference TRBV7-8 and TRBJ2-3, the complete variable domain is GAGVSQSPRYKVAKRGQDVALRCDPISGHVSLFWYQQALGQGPEFLTYFQNEAQLDKSGLPSDRFFAERPEGSVSTLKIQRTQQEDSAVYLCASSLALARGRGDTQYFGPGTRLTVL.

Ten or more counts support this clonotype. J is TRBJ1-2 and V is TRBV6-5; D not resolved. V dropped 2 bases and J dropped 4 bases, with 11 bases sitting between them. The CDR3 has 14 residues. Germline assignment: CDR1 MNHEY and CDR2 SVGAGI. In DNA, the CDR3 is TGTGCCAGCAGTTACGGGGTGCTGGGCTATGGCTACACCTTC. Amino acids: CASSYGVLGYGYTF.

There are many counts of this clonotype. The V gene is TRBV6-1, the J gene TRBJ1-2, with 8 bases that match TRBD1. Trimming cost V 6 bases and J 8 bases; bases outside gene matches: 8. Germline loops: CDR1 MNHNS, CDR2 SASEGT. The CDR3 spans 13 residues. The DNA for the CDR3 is TGTGCCAGCAGGCGGACAGGGAATGAGGGCTACACCTTC. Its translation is CASRRTGNEGYTF.

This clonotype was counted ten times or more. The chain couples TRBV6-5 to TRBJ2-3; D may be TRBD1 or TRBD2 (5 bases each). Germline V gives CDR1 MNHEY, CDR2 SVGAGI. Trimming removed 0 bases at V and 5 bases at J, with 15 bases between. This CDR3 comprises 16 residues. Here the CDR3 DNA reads TGTGCCAGCAGTTACTCAGGGTCGGGGCTCGGAGATACGCAGTATTTT. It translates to CASSYSGSGLGDTQYF.

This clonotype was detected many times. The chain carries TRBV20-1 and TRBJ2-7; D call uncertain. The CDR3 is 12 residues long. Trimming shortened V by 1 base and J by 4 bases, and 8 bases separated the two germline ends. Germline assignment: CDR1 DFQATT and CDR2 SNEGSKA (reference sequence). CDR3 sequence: CSARGLSYEQYF. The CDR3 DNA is TGCAGTGCTAGAGGGCTAAGTTACGAGCAGTACTTC.

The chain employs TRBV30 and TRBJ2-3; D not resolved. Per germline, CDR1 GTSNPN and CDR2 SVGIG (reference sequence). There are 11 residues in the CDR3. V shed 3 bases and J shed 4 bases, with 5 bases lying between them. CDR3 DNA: TGTGCCTGGAGGGTCTCAGATACGCAGTATTTT. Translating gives CAWRVSDTQYF.